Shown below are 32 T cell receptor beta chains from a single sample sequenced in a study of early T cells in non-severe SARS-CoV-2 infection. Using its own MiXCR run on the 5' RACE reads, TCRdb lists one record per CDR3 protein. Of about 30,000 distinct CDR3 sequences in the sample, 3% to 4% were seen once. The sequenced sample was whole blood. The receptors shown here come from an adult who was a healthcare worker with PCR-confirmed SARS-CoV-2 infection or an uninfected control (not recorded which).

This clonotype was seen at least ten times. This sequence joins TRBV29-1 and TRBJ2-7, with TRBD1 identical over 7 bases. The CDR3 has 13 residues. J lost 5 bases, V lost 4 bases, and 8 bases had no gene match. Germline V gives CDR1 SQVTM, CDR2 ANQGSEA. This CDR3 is CSVGRDRTDEQYF. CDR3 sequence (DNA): TGCAGCGTTGGCCGGGACAGAACCGACGAGCAGTACTTC.

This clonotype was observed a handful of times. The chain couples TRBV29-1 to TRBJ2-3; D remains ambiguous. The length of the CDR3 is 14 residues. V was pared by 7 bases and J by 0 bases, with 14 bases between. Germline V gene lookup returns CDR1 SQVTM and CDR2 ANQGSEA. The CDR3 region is CSAGARTSTDTQYF. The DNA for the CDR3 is TGCAGCGCGGGTGCGAGAACTAGCACAGATACGCAGTATTTT.

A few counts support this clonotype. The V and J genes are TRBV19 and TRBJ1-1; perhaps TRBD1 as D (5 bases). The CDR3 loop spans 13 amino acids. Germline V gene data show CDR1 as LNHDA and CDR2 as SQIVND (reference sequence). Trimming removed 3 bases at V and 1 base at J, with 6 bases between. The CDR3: CASSIRANTEAFF. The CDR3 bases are TGTGCCAGTAGTATCAGGGCGAACACTGAAGCTTTCTTT.

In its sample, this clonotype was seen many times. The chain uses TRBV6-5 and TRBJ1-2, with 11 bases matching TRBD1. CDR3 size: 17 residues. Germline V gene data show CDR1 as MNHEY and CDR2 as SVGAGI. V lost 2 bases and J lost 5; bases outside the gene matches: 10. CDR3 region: CASSYIRTGGAGYGYTF. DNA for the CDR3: TGTGCCAGCAGTTACATTCGGACAGGGGGCGCCGGGTATGGCTACACCTTC.

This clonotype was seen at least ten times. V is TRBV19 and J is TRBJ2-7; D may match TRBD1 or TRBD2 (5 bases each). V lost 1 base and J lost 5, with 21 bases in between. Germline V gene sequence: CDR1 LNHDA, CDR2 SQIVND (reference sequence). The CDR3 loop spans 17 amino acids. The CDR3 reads CASSIVGVGVRPHEQYF. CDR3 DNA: TGTGCCAGTAGTATAGTCGGGGTAGGGGTAAGACCCCACGAGCAGTACTTC.

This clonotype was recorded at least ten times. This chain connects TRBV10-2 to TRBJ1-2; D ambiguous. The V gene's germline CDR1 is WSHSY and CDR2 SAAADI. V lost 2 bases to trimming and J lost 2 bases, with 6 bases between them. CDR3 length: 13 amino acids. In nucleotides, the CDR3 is TGCGCCAGCAGTGAGGTGGTGAACTATGGCTACACCTTC. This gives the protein CASSEVVNYGYTF.

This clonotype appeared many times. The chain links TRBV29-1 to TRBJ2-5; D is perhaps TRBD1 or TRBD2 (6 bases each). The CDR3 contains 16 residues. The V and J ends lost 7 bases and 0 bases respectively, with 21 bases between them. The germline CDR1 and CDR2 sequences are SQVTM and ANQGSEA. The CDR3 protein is CSAEGVLGRYQETQYF. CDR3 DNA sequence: TGCAGCGCCGAGGGGGTACTTGGGAGGTACCAAGAGACCCAGTACTTC.

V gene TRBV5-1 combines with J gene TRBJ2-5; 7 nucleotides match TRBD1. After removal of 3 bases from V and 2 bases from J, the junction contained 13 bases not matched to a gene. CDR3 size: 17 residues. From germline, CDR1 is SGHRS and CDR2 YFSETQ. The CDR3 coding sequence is TGCGCCAGCAGCTGGGGACCGACGAGGGGGCTGCAAGAGACCCAGTACTTC. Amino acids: CASSWGPTRGLQETQYF.

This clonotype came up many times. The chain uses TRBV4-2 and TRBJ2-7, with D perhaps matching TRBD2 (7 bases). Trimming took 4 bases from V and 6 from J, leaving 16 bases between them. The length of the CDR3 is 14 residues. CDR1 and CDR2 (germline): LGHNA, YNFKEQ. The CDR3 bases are TGTGCCAGCAGCCTCGCGACGGGGGGCGGCGAGCAGTACTTC. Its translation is CASSLATGGGEQYF.

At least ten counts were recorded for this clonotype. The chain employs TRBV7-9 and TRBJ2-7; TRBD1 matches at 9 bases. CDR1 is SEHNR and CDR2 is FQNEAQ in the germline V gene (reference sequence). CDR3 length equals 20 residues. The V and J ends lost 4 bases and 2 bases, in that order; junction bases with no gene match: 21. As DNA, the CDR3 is TGTGCCAGCAGCTCGCTCTTCTTGGGACAGGGTTCTAGACACCCCTACGAGCAGTACTTC. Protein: CASSSLFLGQGSRHPYEQYF.

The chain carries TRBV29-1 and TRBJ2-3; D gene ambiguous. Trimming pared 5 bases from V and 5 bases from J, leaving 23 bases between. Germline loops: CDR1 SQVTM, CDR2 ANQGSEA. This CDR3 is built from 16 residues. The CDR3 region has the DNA TGCAGCGTTTCCCAATTAGTGGGAAGCCCGGGAGATACGCAGTATTTT. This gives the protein CSVSQLVGSPGDTQYF.

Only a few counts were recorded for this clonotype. CDR3 region: CASSGYRGQADEQYF. The CDR3 DNA sequence: TGTGCCAGCAGCGGATACAGGGGGCAGGCGGACGAGCAGTACTTC. The J gene is TRBJ2-7, the V gene TRBV5-5; 9 nucleotides match TRBD1. This CDR3 has 15 amino acids. The germline CDR1 and CDR2 sequences are SGHKS and YYEKEE (reference sequence). The J segment lost 5 bases and the V segment lost 4 bases, leaving 10 bases of the junction unmatched.

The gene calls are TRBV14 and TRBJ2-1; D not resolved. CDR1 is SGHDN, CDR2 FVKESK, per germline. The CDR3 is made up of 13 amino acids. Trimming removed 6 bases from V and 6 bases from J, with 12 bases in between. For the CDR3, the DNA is TGTGCCAGCAGGCTAAGTTTAGGCAATGAGCAGTTCTTC. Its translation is CASRLSLGNEQFF. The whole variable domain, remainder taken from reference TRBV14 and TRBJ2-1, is EAGVTQFPSHSVIEKGQTVTLRCDPISGHDNLYWYRRVMGKEIKFLLHFVKESKQDESGMPNNRFLAERTGGTYSTLKVQPAELEDSGVYFCASRLSLGNEQFFGPGTRLTVL.

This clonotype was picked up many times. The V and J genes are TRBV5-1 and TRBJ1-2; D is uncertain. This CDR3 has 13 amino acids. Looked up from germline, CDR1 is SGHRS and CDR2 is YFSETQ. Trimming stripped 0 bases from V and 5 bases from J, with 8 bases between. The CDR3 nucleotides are TGCGCCAGCAGCTTGGCCGGCAAATATGGCTACACCTTC. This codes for CASSLAGKYGYTF.

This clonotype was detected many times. CDR3 amino acids: CASSYGGPGHGYTF. The CDR3 bases are TGTGCCAGCAGTTACGGGGGGCCTGGACATGGCTACACCTTC. V gene TRBV6-5 combines with J gene TRBJ1-2, with a possible D match to TRBD1 (6 bases). The germline V and J ends were trimmed by 2 bases and 6 bases, with 13 bases remaining between them. This CDR3 is built from 14 residues. Germline lookup yields CDR1 MNHEY and CDR2 SVGAGI.

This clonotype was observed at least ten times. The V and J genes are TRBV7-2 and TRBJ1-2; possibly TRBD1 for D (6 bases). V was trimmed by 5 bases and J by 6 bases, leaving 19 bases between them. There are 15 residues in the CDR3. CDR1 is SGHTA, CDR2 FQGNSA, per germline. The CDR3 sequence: CASSPGIGGLDGYTF. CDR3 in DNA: TGTGCCAGCAGCCCGGGGATAGGGGGATTGGATGGCTACACCTTC.

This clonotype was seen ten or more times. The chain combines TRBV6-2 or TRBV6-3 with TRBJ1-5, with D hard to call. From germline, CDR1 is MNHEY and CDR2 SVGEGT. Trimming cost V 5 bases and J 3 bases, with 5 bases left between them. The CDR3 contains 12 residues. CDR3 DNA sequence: TGTGCCAGCAGTCGGGACAATCAGCCCCAGCATTTT. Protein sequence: CASSRDNQPQHF.

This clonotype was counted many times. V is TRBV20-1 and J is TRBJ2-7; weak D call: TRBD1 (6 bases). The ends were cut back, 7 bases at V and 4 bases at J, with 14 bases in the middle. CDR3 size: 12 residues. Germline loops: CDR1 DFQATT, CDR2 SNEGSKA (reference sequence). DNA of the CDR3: TGCAGTGTTATCCGGGACACTTACGAGCAGTACTTC. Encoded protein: CSVIRDTYEQYF.

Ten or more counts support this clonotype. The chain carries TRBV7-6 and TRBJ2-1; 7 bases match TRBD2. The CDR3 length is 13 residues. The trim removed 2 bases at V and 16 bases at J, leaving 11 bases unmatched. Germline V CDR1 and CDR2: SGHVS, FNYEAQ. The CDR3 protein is CASSLPPGGLPFF. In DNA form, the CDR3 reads TGTGCCAGCAGCTTACCGCCGGGGGGTTTGCCATTCTTC.

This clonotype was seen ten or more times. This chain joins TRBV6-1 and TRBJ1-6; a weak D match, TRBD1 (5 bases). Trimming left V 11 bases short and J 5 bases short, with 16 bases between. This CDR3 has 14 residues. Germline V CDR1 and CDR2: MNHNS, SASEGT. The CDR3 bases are TGTGCCGGCGCTGACAGATTTAATAATTCACCCCTCCACTTT. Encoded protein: CAGADRFNNSPLHF.

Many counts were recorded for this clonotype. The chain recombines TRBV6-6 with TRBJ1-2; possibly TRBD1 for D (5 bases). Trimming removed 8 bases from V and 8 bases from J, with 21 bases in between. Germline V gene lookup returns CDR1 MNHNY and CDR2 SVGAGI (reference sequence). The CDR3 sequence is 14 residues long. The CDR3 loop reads CASAQSRGGEGYTF. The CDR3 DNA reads TGTGCCAGCGCCCAATCCCGGGGGGGTGAAGGCTACACCTTC.

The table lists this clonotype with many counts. The CDR3 DNA reads as TGTGCCAGCAGTGTCGTAGCGGGGACCTACAATGAGCAGTTCTTC. Its translation: CASSVVAGTYNEQFF. The chain uses TRBV2 and TRBJ2-1, with TRBD2 identical over 8 bases. Germline CDR1 and CDR2: SNHLY and FYNNEI. This CDR3 spans 15 amino acids. Unmatched junction bases numbered 4, after V lost 4 bases and J lost 2 bases. The whole variable domain, remainder taken from reference TRBV2 and TRBJ2-1, is EPEVTQTPSHQVTQMGQEVILRCVPISNHLYFYWYRQILGQKVEFLVSFYNNEISEKSEIFDDQFSVERPDGSNFTLKIRSTKLEDSAMYFCASSVVAGTYNEQFFGPGTRLTVL.

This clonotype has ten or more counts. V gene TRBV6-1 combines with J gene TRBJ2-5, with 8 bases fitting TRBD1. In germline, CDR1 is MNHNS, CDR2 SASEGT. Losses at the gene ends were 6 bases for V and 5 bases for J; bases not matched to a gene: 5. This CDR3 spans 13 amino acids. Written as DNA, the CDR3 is TGTGCCAGCAGGACGACAGGGGCGGAGACCCAGTACTTC. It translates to CASRTTGAETQYF.

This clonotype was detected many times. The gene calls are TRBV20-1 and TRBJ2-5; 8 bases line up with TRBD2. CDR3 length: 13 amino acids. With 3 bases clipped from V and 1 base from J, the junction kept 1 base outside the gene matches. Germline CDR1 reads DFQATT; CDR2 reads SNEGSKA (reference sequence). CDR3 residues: CSARTSAQETQYF. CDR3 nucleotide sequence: TGCAGTGCTAGGACTAGCGCCCAAGAGACCCAGTACTTC.

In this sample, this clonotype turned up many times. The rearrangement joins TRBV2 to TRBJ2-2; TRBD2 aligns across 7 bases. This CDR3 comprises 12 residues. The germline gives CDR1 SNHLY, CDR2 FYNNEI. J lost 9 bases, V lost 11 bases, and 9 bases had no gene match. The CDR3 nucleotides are TGTGCCTGCTGGGGGGGTCTCCGGGAGCTGTTTTTT. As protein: CACWGGLRELFF.

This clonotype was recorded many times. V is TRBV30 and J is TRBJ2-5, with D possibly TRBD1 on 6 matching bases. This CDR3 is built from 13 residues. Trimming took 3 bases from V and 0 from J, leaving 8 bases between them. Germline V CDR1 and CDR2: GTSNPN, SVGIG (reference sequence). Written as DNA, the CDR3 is TGTGCCTGGAGGGGGGACAACCAAGAGACCCAGTACTTC. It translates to CAWRGDNQETQYF.

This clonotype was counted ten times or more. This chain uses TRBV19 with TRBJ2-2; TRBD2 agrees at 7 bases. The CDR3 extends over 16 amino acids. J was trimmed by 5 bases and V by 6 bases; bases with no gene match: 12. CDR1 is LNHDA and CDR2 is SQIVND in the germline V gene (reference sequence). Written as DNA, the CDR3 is TGTGCCAGTAGAATCGGGAGCGGGATCGGTACCGGGGAGCTGTTTTTT. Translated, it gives CASRIGSGIGTGELFF. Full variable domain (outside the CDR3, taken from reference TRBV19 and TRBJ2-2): DGGITQSPKYLFRKEGQNVTLSCEQNLNHDAMYWYRQDPGQGLRLIYYSQIVNDFQKGDIAEGYSVSREKKESFPLTVTSAQKNPTAFYLCASRIGSGIGTGELFFGEGSRLTVL.

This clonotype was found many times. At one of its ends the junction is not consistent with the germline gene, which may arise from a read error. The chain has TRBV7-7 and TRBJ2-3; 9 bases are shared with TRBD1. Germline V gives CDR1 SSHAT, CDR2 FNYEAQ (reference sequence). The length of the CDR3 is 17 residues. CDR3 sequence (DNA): TGTGCTAGCAGCCCGACGACAGGGGGAATTAGTCCAGATACGCAGTATTTT. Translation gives CASSPTTGGISPDTQYF.

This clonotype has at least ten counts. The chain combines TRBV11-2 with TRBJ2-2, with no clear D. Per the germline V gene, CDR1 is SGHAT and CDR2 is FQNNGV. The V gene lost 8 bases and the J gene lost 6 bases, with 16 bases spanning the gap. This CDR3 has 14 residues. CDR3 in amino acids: CASSKDGMAGELFF. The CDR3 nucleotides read TGTGCCAGCTCTAAGGATGGCATGGCCGGGGAGCTGTTTTTT.

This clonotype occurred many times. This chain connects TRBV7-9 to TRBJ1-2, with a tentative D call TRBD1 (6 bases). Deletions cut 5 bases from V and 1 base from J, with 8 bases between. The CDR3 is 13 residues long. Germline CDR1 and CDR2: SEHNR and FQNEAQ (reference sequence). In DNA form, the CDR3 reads TGTGCCAGCAGCCAGGACAGTAACTATGGCTACACCTTC. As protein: CASSQDSNYGYTF.

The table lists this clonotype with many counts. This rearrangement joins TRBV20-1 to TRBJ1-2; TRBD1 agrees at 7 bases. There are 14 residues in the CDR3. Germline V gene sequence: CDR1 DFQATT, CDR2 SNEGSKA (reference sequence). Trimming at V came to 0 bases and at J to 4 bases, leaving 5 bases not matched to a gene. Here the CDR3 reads CSARDTGVGYGYTF. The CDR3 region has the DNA TGCAGTGCTAGAGATACAGGGGTAGGCTATGGCTACACCTTC.

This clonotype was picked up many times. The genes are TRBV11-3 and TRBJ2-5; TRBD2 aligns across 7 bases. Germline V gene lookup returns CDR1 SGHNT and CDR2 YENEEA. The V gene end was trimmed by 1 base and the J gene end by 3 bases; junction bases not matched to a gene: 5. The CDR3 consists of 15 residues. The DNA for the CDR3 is TGTGCCAGCAGCTTAGGGACTAGTCGTAAAGAGACCCAGTACTTC. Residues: CASSLGTSRKETQYF.